Sequencing of this T cell receptor (beta chain) was carried out in a study of graft-versus-host responses after intestinal transplantation. Overall study results and limits: In recipient marrow, GvH clones were found, and some appeared first in ileum or blood. Early post-transplant HvG declines showed an association with peak circulating GvH clone levels.

This CDR3 spans 16 amino acids. V lost 2 bases, J lost 4 bases, and 8 bases stayed unmatched. The germline V gene encodes CDR1 SNHLY and CDR2 FYNNEI. The data were produced by immunoSEQ multiplex PCR, yet TCRdb's version contains in-frame clones alone and is incomplete. The data contain some 79,000 clones, roughly 91% of them seen just once; the ten biggest clones take up around 0.35%. About this clone: Its antigen is undetermined.

The V gene is TRBV2, the J gene TRBJ2-7; 10 bases agree with TRBD2. This sequence was found in a human donor who received an intestinal transplant. The sample consisted of unstimulated CD4+ T cells sorted from spleen or lymph node cells, taken before intestinal transplant. CDR3 bases: TGTGCCAGCAGTGAACTTGGGCTAGCGGGAGTATACGAGCAGTACTTC. Residues: CASSELGLAGVYEQYF.